This T cell receptor (beta chain) was identified in a study of T-cell memory formation after mild COVID-19. About this clonotype itself: Its cognate antigen is unknown.

CDR3 length: 14 amino acids. Germline V gives CDR1 DFQATT, CDR2 SNEGSKA (reference sequence). V was clipped by 4 bases and J by 0 bases, with 12 bases between them. Findings of the study overall: Clonal second-wave expansions that peaked on day 37 had unconfirmed SARS-CoV-2 specificity.

TCRdb redid the calling of the 5' RACE reads with MiXCR, one entry per CDR3 protein. The sample holds 300,000 to 400,000 distinct CDR3 sequences, around 27% seen once. Sample: PBMCs or a T cell subset sorted from them (not recorded which). The clonotype comes from an adult woman who had mild COVID-19 (a few samples of this study predate the infection). Cell type and time point are not known. The V and J genes are TRBV20-1 and TRBJ2-5; the D is unclear. This chain's CDR3 is CSATYDLDQETQYF. The CDR3 nucleotides are TGCAGTGCTACTTACGATTTGGACCAAGAGACCCAGTACTTC.